The sequence of this T cell receptor beta chain was determined in a study of T cells after yellow fever vaccination. Study at large: Each low-cell-number fraction was prepared by means of SMART-Seq v4 Ultra Low Input. Study observations and caveats: In post-booster samples, most primary-vaccination clones reappeared (roughly 96% CD4, roughly 90% CD8).

As TCR cDNA was made by 5'RACE template switching, a universal primer site and UMIs were added. TCRdb re-analysed the 5' RACE reads in MiXCR, keeping a single row per CDR3 protein. Counted here are 300,000 to 400,000 distinct CDR3 sequences, 8.7% occurring once; the ten biggest clones make up under 20%. Points on this clonotype: Its specificity is not known.

V lost 5 bases and J 0 bases, leaving 14 bases between the germline ends. Germline lookup yields CDR1 KGHSH and CDR2 LQKENI. There are 16 residues in the CDR3. Sequenced here: PBMCs, sampled on the day of the first yellow fever vaccination. The chain has TRBV18 and TRBJ2-1, with a tentative D call TRBD1 (5 bases). This TCR derives from a man between 18 and 35 years old who received the YFV17D yellow fever vaccine. CDR3 region: CASSVLRAPSYNEQFF. The CDR3 DNA reads TGTGCCAGCTCAGTACTCAGGGCGCCCTCCTACAATGAGCAGTTCTTC.